This passage covers 6 T cell receptor beta chains from one sample sequenced in a study of T-cell memory formation after mild COVID-19. Each CDR3 protein gets one entry after TCRdb re-called the 5' RACE reads with MiXCR. The sample has roughly 580,000 distinct CDR3 sequences, more than 15% seen once. Sequenced material: PBMCs or a T cell subset sorted from them (not recorded which). These receptors originate from an adult woman who had mild COVID-19 (a few samples of this study predate the infection). Cell type and time point are not known.

CDR3 amino acids: CSARDGTSGESGELFF. In nucleotides, the CDR3 is TGCAGTGCTAGAGACGGGACTAGCGGAGAATCCGGGGAGCTGTTTTTT. The chain is built from TRBV20-1 and TRBJ2-2, with TRBD2 matching 11 bases. Germline values: CDR1 DFQATT, CDR2 SNEGSKA (reference sequence). The CDR3 is 16 residues long. V shed 0 bases and J 6 bases; nucleotides not matched to a gene: 6.

The chain couples TRBV6-2 or TRBV6-3 to TRBJ2-1; TRBD2 matches 13 bases. Germline V gene lookup returns CDR1 MNHEY and CDR2 SVGEGT. CDR3 length: 17 residues. V dropped 2 bases and J dropped 4; count of bases not matched to a gene: 5. CDR3 nucleotide sequence: TGTGCCAGCAGTTACGGGGGACTAGCGGGAACATACAATGAGCAGTTCTTC. This sequence encodes CASSYGGLAGTYNEQFF.

This clonotype was observed a handful of times. The chain carries TRBV15 and TRBJ1-1; TRBD1 might be the D (5 bases). The germline gives CDR1 LNHNV, CDR2 YYDKDF (reference sequence). The CDR3 has 15 residues. V was trimmed by 4 bases and J by 2 bases, leaving 14 bases between them. CDR3 sequence: CATSNSVGPNTEAFF. The CDR3, as DNA: TGTGCCACCAGCAATTCAGTGGGGCCAAACACTGAAGCTTTCTTT.

V gene TRBV7-8 combines with J gene TRBJ1-2; the D is unclear. CDR3 size: 13 residues. V dropped 7 bases and J dropped 7 bases, with 16 bases sitting between them. Germline values: CDR1 SGHVS, CDR2 FQNEAQ. The DNA for the CDR3 is TGTGCCAGCACCCCCCTGGCAGACCCTGGCTACACCTTC. Protein: CASTPLADPGYTF.

The rearrangement uses TRBV7-8 and TRBJ1-4; 8 bases line up with TRBD1. Germline CDR1 and CDR2: SGHVS and FQNEAQ. The junction had 3 bases not matched to a gene; V was cut back by 0 bases and J by 6 bases. This CDR3 contains 15 residues. CDR3 nucleotide sequence: TGTGCCAGCAGCTTAGCTACAGGGGGGGATGAAAAACTGTTTTTT. Translated: CASSLATGGDEKLFF.

This clonotype was counted a few times. This chain links TRBV7-2 with TRBJ1-4; the D gene is possibly TRBD1 (6 bases). V was cut by 6 bases and J by 7 bases, with 15 bases left in between. Per germline, CDR1 SGHTA and CDR2 FQGNSA. This CDR3 is 14 amino acids long. The CDR3 nucleotides are TGTGCCAGCAGAGGGGGGGCGGTTGGTGAAAAACTGTTTTTT. It translates to CASRGGAVGEKLFF.